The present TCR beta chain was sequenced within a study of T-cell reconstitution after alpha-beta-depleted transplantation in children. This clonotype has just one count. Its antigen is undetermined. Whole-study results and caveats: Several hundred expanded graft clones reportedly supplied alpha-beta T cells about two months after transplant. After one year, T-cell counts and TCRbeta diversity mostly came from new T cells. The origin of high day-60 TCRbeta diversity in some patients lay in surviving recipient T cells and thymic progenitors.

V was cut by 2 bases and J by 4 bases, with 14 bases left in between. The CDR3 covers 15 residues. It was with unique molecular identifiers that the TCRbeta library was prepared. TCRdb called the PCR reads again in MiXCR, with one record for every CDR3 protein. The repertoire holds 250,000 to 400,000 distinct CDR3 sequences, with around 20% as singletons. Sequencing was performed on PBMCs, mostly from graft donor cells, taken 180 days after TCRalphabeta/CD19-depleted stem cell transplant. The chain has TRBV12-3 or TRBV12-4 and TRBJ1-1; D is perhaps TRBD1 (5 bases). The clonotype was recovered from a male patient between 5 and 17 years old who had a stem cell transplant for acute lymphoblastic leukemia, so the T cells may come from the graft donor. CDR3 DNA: TGTGCCAGCAGTTTAAGCCCCCAGAGGGGCACTGAAGCTTTCTTT. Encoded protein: CASSLSPQRGTEAFF.